This T cell receptor beta chain was profiled in a study of cytomegalovirus exposure and HLA in healthy donors. Details on this clone: Its specificity is not known.

13 Jbeta primers and 60 Vbeta primers were used for the PCR. The method was immunoSEQ multiplex PCR; TCRdb's version includes in-frame clones alone and lacks a portion of them. The sample carries about 200,000 clones, about 81% recorded once. Study findings and constraints: A few CMV-associated chains were confirmed in vitro to be specific for CMV antigens. Later work associated over 15,000 TCR beta sequences with HLA alleles at 0.05 false discovery rate. The study listed about 150 cytomegalovirus-associated TCR beta chains.

The germline V gene encodes CDR1 MDHEN and CDR2 SYDVKM. The CDR3 contains 20 residues. The trim removed 7 bases at V and 3 bases at J, leaving 19 bases unmatched. The specimen sequenced was PBMCs. This clonotype was sampled from a woman aged 50 to 60 in good health and CMV-seropositive. The chain couples TRBV28 to TRBJ1-3; 12 bases map to TRBD1. The CDR3 sequence is CASTAKAGTGGSRGGNTIYF. For the CDR3, the DNA is TGTGCCAGCACCGCTAAAGCGGGGACAGGGGGCTCACGGGGTGGAAACACCATATATTTT.